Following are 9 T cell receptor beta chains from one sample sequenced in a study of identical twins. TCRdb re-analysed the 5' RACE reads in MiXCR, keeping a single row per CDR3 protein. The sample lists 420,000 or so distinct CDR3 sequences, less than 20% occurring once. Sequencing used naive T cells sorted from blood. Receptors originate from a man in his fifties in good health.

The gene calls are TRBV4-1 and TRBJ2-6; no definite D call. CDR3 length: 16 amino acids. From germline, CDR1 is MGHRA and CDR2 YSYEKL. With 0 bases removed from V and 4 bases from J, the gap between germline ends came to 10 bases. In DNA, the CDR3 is TGCGCCAGCAGCCAAGATTGGGGTTTCGGGGCCAACGTCCTGACTTTC. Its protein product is CASSQDWGFGANVLTF.

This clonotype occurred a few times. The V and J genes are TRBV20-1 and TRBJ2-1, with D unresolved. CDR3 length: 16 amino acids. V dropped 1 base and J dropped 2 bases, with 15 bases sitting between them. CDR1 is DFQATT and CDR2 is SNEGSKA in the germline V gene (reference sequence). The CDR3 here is CSARGSPAIPYNEQFF. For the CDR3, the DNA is TGCAGTGCTAGAGGCTCACCAGCGATCCCCTACAATGAGCAGTTCTTC.

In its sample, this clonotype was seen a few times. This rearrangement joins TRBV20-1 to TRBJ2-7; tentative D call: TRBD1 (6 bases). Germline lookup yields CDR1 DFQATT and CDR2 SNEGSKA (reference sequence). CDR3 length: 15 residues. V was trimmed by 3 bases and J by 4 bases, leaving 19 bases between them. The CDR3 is CSASGSGTLFYEQYF. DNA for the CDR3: TGCAGTGCTAGTGGATCCGGGACACTGTTTTACGAGCAGTACTTC.

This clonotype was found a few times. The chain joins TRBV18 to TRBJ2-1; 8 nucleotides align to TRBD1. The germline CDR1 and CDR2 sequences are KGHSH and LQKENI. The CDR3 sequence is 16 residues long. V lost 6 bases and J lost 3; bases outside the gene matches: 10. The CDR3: CASSQLQGEVYNEQFF. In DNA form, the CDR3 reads TGTGCCAGCTCCCAACTACAGGGGGAGGTCTACAATGAGCAGTTCTTC.

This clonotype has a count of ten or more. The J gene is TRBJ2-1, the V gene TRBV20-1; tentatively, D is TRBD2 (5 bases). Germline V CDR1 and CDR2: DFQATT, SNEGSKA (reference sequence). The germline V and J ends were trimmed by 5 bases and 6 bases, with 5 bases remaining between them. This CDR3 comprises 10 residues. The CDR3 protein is CSALANEQFF. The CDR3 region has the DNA TGCAGTGCTCTAGCCAATGAGCAGTTCTTC.

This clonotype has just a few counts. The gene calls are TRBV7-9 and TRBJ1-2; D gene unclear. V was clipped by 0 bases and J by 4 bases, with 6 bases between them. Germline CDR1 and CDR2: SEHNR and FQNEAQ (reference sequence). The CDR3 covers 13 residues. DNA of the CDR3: TGTGCCAGCAGCTTAGCGCGGAGCTATGGCTACACCTTC. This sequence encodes CASSLARSYGYTF.

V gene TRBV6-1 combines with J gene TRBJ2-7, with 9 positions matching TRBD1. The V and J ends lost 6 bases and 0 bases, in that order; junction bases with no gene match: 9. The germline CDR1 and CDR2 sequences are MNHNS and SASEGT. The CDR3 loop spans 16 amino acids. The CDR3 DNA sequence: TGTGCCAGCAGGGAGGCACAGGGGGCGAGCTCCTACGAGCAGTACTTC. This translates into CASREAQGASSYEQYF.

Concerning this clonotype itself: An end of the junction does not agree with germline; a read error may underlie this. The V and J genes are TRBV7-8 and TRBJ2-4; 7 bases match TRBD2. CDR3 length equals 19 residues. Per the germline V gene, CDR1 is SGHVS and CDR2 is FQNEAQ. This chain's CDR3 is CASSLIRTGGRLAKTIQYF. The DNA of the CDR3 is TGTGCCAGCAGCTTAATTAGGACGGGAGGCCGCCTAGCCAAAACCATTCAGTACTTC.

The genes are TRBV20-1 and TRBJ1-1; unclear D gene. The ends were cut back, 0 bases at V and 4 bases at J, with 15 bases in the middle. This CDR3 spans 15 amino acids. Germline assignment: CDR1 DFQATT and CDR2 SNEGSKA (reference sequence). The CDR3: CSARDSSRVGTEAFF. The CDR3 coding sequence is TGCAGTGCTAGAGATAGCTCCCGGGTCGGCACTGAAGCTTTCTTT.